Described below is a single TCR beta chain sequence and its context. What it binds is unknown. The V gene end was trimmed by 5 bases and the J gene end by 0 bases; junction bases not matched to a gene: 6. The CDR3 is 17 residues long. The germline V gene has CDR1 LGHNA and CDR2 YSLEER. Method: immunoSEQ multiplex PCR; TCRdb's copy keeps in-frame clones and lacks some. The sample has 120,000 or so clones, around nine tenths seen once. These data come from a study of cytomegalovirus exposure and HLA in healthy donors. Whole-study findings and limits: Cytomegalovirus-associated status was assigned to approximately 160 TCR beta chains. Most TCR sequences proved rare, with some public TCRs found in many donors.

The sample was PBMCs. The chain employs TRBV4-3 and TRBJ2-6, with 8 bases aligning to TRBD2. The receptor was derived from a man younger than 35 in good health and CMV-seropositive. CDR3 DNA sequence: TGCGCCAGCAGCAGCGGGGGTCTAGACTCTGGGGCCAACGTCCTGACTTTC. It yields the protein CASSSGGLDSGANVLTF.